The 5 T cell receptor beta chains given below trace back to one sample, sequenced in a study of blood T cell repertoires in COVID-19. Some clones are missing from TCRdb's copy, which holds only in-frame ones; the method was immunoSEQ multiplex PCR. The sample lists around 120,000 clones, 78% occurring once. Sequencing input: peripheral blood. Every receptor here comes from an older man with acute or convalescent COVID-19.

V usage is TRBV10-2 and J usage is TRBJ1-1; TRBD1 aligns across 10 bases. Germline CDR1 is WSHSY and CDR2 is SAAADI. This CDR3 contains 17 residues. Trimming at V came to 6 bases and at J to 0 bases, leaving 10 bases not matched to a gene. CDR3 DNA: TGCGCCAGCAGAGAGAGACAGGGGGCGAACTTGAACACTGAAGCTTTCTTT. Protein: CASRERQGANLNTEAFF.

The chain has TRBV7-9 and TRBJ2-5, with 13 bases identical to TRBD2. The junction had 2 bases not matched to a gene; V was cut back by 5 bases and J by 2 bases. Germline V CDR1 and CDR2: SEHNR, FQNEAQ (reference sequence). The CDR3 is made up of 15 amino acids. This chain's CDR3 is CASSETSGRQETQYF. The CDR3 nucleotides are TGTGCCAGCAGCGAGACTAGCGGGAGGCAAGAGACCCAGTACTTC.

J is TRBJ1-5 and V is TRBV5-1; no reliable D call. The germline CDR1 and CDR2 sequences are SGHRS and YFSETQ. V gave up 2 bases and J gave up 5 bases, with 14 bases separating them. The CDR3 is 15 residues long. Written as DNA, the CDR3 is TGCGCCAGCAGCTTATCGTCTAAGCCCGATCAGCCCCAGCATTTT. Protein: CASSLSSKPDQPQHF. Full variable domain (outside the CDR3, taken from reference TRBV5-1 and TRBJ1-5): KAGVTQTPRYLIKTRGQQVTLSCSPISGHRSVSWYQQTPGQGLQFLFEYFSETQRNKGNFPGRFSGRQFSNSRSEMNVSTLELGDSALYLCASSLSSKPDQPQHFGDGTRLSIL.

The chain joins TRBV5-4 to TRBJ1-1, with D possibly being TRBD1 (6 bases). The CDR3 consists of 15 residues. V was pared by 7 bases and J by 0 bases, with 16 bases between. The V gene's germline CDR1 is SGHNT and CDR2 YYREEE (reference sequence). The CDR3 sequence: CASQGQTLMNTEAFF. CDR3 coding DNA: TGTGCCAGCCAAGGACAGACCTTAATGAACACTGAAGCTTTCTTT.

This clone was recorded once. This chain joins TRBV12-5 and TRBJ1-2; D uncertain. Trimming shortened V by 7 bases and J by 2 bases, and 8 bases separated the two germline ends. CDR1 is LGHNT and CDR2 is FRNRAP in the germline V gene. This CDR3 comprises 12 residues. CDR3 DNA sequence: TGTGCTAGTGCCCTTTTAAACTATGGCTACACCTTC. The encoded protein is CASALLNYGYTF. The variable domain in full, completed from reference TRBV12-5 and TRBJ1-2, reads DARVTQTPRHKVTEMGQEVTMRCQPILGHNTVFWYRQTMMQGLELLAYFRNRAPLDDSGMPKDRFSAEMPDATLATLKIQPSEPRDSAVYFCASALLNYGYTFGSGTRLTVV.